This T cell receptor beta chain was sequenced in a study of blood T cell repertoires in COVID-19 (TCRdb year 2020). Broadly, across the study: Samples from collaborators originated in the United States, Italy and Spain and spanned both the acute and convalescent phases of COVID-19. The material from the prospective study consisted of cDNA or gDNA derived from T cells, B-cell-depleted T cells, or PBMCs. Deeply sampled blood TCRbeta repertoires from subjects exposed to, actively infected with, or recovered from COVID-19 were included in the dataset. A freely available public database, intended as a resource for researchers studying the immune response to SARS-CoV-2, is where the repertoires were released. The samples were drawn from two sources: the first 160 participants of the ongoing ImmuneRACE study, and some 1,300 subjects contributed by 6 global collaborators. Nearly every sample came with metadata listing a de-identified subject ID, COVID-19 status, age in years and sex. Where available, HLA class I and class II types were obtained from metadata supplied by the sample provider rather than from assay-based typing.

The collaborating institutions used their own protocols to collect whole blood in K2EDTA tubes. For TCRbeta analysis, collaborators shipped samples in one of three forms: frozen whole blood, isolated PBMCs, or DNA extracted from either of those sample types. As to this clone: Its antigen remains unidentified. There are no base qualities to consult, and no much larger clone falls within one base.

Findings and caveats that apply to the study as a whole: How much clinical and demographic metadata was included differed by source and by participant, and the metadata was provided uncurated.

TCRbeta CDR3 regions were amplified from genomic DNA by means of the immunoSEQ Assay, a bias-controlled multiplex PCR. The source study handled its data this way. Nucleated cell counts per sample were estimated from amplification of reference gene primers within the assay. To quantify the absolute abundance of each unique TCRbeta CDR3 rearrangement, sequence reads were collapsed and filtered. For each sample, productive Simpson clonality was calculated by taking the square root of Simpson's diversity index across productive rearrangements. TCRdb mirrors the immuneACCESS table, restricted to in-frame sequences. Some clones are absent from its copies; in checked studies, under half trace to an unresolved V gene, and the reason for the others is unknown. The V and J calls and clone size come from that table; D and trimming were worked out from the DNA. The sample profile shows 65,000 or so clones; 82% of them were found once. Together, the top ten hold around 3.5% of the sample.

The receptor comes from a man between 60 and 75 years old with acute or convalescent COVID-19. The specimen sequenced was peripheral blood.

The CDR3 region has the sequence CAISEQGGKYEQYF. The nucleotides are TGTGCCATCAGTGAGCAGGGGGGAAAGTACGAGCAGTACTTC. The chain employs TRBV10-3 and TRBJ2-7; 7 matching bases give a weak D call of TRBD1. The V and J ends are trimmed by 2 bases and 4 bases, leaving 12 bases between them. Including the terminal cysteine and phenylalanine, the CDR3 comprises 14 residues. Left in the record is the CDR3 DNA by itself, 42 bases read in frame from the first base. The CDR1 and CDR2 encoded by the germline V gene are ENHRY and SYGVKD.